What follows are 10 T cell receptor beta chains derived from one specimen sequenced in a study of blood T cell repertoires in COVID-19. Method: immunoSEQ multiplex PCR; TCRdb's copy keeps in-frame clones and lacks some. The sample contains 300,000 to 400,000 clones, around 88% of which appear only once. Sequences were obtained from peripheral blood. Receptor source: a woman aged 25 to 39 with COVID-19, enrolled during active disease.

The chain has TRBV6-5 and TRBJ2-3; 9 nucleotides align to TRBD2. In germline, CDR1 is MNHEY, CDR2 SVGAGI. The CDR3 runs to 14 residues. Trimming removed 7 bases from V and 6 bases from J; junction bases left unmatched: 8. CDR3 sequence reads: CASNRLAGLDTQYF. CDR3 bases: TGTGCCAGCAATCGCCTAGCGGGGTTGGATACGCAGTATTTT.

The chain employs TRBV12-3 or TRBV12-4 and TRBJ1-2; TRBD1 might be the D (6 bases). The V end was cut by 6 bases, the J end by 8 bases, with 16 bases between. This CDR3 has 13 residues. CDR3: CASSSRDKYGYTF. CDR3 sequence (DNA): TGTGCCAGCAGCTCACGGGACAAATACGGCTACACCTTC.

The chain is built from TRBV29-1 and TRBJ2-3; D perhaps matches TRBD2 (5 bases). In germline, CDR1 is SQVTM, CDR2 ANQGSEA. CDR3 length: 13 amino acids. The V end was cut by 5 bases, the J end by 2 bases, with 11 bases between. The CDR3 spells CSVSGLNTDTQYF. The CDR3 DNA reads TGCAGCGTTTCTGGACTTAACACAGATACGCAGTATTTT.

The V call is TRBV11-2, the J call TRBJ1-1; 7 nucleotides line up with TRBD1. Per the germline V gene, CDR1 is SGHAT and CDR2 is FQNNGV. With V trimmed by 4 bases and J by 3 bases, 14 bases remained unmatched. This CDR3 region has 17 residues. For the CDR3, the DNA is TGTGCCAGCAGCTCCACACCGGGACAGACCTTATACACTGAAGCTTTCTTT. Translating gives CASSSTPGQTLYTEAFF.

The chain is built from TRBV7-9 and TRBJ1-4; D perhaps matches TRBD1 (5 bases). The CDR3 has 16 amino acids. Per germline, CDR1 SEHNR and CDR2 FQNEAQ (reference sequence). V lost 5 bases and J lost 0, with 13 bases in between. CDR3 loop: CASSEKVTATNEKLFF. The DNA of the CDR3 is TGTGCCAGCAGCGAAAAGGTGACAGCAACTAATGAAAAACTGTTTTTT.

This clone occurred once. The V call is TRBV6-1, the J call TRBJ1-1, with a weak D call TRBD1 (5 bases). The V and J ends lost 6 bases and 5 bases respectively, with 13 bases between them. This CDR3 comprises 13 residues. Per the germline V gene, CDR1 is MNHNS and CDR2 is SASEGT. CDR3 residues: CASSVMKGTEAFF. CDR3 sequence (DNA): TGTGCCAGCAGCGTCATGAAGGGGACTGAAGCTTTCTTT.

The CDR3 here is CATSGAGTGRQPQHF. CDR3 bases: TGTGCCACCAGTGGTGCCGGGACAGGGCGTCAGCCCCAGCATTTT. V and J are TRBV24-1 and TRBJ1-5; 9 nucleotides line up with TRBD1. The J segment lost 6 bases and the V segment lost 5 bases, leaving 7 bases of the junction unmatched. Germline CDR1 is KGHDR and CDR2 is SFDVKD. The CDR3 covers 15 residues.

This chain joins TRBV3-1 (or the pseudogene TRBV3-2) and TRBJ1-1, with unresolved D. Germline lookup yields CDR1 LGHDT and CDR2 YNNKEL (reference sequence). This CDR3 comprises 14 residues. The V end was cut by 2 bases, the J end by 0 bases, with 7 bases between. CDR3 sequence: CASSQPGVNTEAFF. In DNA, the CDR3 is TGTGCCAGCAGCCAACCCGGGGTGAACACTGAAGCTTTCTTT.

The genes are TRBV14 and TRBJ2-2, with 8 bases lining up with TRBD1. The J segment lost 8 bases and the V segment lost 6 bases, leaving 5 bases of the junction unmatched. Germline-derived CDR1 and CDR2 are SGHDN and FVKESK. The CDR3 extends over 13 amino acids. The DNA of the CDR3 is TGTGCCAGCAGACCGACAGGGGCAGGGGAGCTGTTTTTT. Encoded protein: CASRPTGAGELFF.

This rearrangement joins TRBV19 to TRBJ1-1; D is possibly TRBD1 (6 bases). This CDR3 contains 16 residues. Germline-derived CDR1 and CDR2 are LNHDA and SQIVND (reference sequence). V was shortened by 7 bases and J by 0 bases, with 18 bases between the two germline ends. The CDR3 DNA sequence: TGTGCCAGTACCTCGGGGAGGGCAGGGGTGAACACTGAAGCTTTCTTT. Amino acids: CASTSGRAGVNTEAFF.